The 10 T cell receptor beta chains reported below all come from one sample, sequenced in a study of cytomegalovirus exposure and HLA in healthy donors. Generated by immunoSEQ multiplex PCR, the TCRdb table keeps only in-frame clones and is missing some. Here the sample spans some 250,000 clones, 90% being singletons. The sequenced sample consisted of PBMCs. The source of these receptors is a woman aged 18-35 years in good health and CMV-seronegative.

The gene calls are TRBV6-5 and TRBJ1-2; D ambiguous. Deletions cut 8 bases from V and 3 bases from J, with 13 bases between. This CDR3 region has 13 residues. Germline CDR1 is MNHEY and CDR2 is SVGAGI. CDR3 nucleotides: TGTGCCAGCTCCCCCGGTCGGGACTATGGCTACACCTTC. This gives the protein CASSPGRDYGYTF.

V and J are TRBV6-5 and TRBJ1-5; D is unclear. The CDR3 is 14 amino acids. V gave up 11 bases and J gave up 2 bases, with 16 bases separating them. The V gene's germline CDR1 is MNHEY and CDR2 SVGAGI. In nucleotides, the CDR3 is TGTGCCGCTGGGAGGGAAAAGGGCAATCAGCCCCAGCATTTT. It codes for CAAGREKGNQPQHF.

The chain employs TRBV9 and TRBJ2-1, with TRBD2 matching over 10 bases. The CDR3 length is 17 residues. Germline loops: CDR1 SGDLS, CDR2 YYNGEE. The V and J ends lost 3 bases and 8 bases, in that order; junction bases with no gene match: 14. The CDR3 loop is CASSESAGSGGAYEQFF. The CDR3 DNA is TGTGCCAGCAGCGAATCAGCGGGCAGCGGGGGGGCGTATGAGCAGTTCTTC.

V and J are TRBV18 and TRBJ2-3, with D hard to call. Trimming shortened V by 1 base and J by 5 bases, and 4 bases separated the two germline ends. Germline V gives CDR1 KGHSH, CDR2 LQKENI. This CDR3 region has 12 residues. Written as DNA, the CDR3 is TGTGCCAGCTCACCACGAGAAGATACGCAGTATTTT. This codes for CASSPREDTQYF. The entire variable domain, with the rest obtained from reference TRBV18 and TRBJ2-3, is as follows: NAGVMQNPRHLVRRRGQEARLRCSPMKGHSHVYWYRQLPEEGLKFMVYLQKENIIDESGMPKERFSAEFPKEGPSILRIQQVVRGDSAAYFCASSPREDTQYFGPGTRLTVL.

The chain combines TRBV5-1 with TRBJ2-7, with D possibly matching TRBD2 (5 bases). In germline, CDR1 is SGHRS, CDR2 YFSETQ. Trimming cost V 4 bases and J 7 bases, with 12 bases left between them. This CDR3 contains 12 residues. The CDR3 is CASSLGTGEQYF. Written as DNA, the CDR3 is TGCGCCAGCAGCCTTGGAACGGGGGAGCAGTACTTC.

A remark on this clone: Other DNA sequences in the same sample also yield this CDR3. This chain links TRBV4-1 with TRBJ1-4; TRBD1 matches at 8 bases. With 4 bases clipped from V and 2 bases from J, the junction kept 6 bases outside the gene matches. This CDR3 is built from 16 residues. Germline V gene data show CDR1 as MGHRA and CDR2 as YSYEKL. The chain's CDR3 is CASSPGTGFTNEKLFF. The CDR3 region has the DNA TGCGCCAGCAGCCCCGGGACAGGATTTACTAATGAAAAACTGTTTTTT.

This sequence joins TRBV11-1 and TRBJ2-1, with TRBD2 matching 7 bases. The V gene end was trimmed by 0 bases and the J gene end by 8 bases; junction bases not matched to a gene: 10. Germline V lookup: CDR1 SGHAT, CDR2 FQDESV (reference sequence). The CDR3 totals 16 residues. CDR3 region: CASSLAVGRGMDEQFF. CDR3 coding DNA: TGTGCCAGCAGCTTAGCGGTTGGGCGGGGGATGGATGAGCAGTTCTTC.

The chain uses TRBV18 and TRBJ1-2, with D unclear. Germline V gives CDR1 KGHSH, CDR2 LQKENI. This CDR3 has 13 amino acids. The V and J ends lost 2 bases and 5 bases respectively, with 9 bases between them. CDR3 sequence (DNA): TGTGCCAGCTCACCAAGTGAGGATTATGGCTACACCTTC. Translating it yields CASSPSEDYGYTF.

This sequence joins TRBV27 and TRBJ1-6; D might be TRBD1 (6 bases). Germline V gene lookup returns CDR1 MNHEY and CDR2 SMNVEV (reference sequence). The CDR3 consists of 15 residues. The germline V and J ends were trimmed by 5 bases and 0 bases, with 8 bases remaining between them. This CDR3 is CASSGGYSYNSPLHF. For the CDR3, the DNA is TGTGCCAGCAGTGGGGGCTACTCCTATAATTCACCCCTCCACTTT.

CDR3 in DNA: TGTGCCAGCATCCTGGGACTAGCGGGGGACTACAATGAGCAGTTCTTC. Its translation: CASILGLAGDYNEQFF. The chain uses TRBV11-1 and TRBJ2-1, with TRBD2 matching 14 bases. The CDR3 runs to 16 residues. CDR1 is SGHAT, CDR2 FQDESV, per germline (reference sequence). Trimming cost V 7 bases and J 3 bases; bases outside gene matches: 5.